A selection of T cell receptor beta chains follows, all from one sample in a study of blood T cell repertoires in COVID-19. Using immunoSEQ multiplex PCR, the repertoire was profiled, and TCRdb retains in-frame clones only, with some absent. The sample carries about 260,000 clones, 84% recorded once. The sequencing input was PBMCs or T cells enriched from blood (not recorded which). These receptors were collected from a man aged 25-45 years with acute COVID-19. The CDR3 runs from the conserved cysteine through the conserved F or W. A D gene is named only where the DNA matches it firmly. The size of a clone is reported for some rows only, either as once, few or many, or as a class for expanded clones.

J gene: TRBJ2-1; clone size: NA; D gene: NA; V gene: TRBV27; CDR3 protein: CASSLGGTRNEQFF; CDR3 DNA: TGTGCCAGCAGTCTCGGAGGTACTCGAAATGAGCAGTTCTTC
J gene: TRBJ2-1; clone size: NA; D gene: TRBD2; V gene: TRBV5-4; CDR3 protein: CASSLVASGGNEQFF; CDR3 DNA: TGTGCCAGCAGCCTGGTGGCTAGCGGAGGGAATGAGCAGTTCTTC
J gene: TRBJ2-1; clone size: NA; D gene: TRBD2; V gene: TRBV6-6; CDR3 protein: CASSLRRAGELSYNEQFF; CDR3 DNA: TGTGCCAGCAGTCTTCGCCGAGCGGGGGAATTATCCTACAATGAGCAGTTCTTC
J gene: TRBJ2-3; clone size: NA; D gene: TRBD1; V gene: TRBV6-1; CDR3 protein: CASSEAQTGPDTQYF; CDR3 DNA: TGTGCCAGCAGTGAAGCGCAGACAGGGCCAGATACGCAGTATTTT
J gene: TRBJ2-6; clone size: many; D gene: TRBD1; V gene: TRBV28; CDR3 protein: CASSLAAGGSNVLTF; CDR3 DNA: TGTGCCAGCAGTTTGGCGGCAGGGGGCTCCAACGTCCTGACTTTC
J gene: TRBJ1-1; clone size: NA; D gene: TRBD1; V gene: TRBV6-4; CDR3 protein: CASRFSRDSEAFF; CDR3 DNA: TGTGCCAGCAGATTTAGCCGGGACAGTGAAGCTTTCTTT
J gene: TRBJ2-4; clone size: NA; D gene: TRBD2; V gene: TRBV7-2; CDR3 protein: CASSLGTSGEEYF; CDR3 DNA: TGTGCCAGCAGCTTGGGGACTAGCGGAGAGGAGTACTTC
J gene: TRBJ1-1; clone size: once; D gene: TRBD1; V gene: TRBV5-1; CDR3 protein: CASSYSGQLNTEAFF; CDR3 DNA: TGCGCCAGCAGCTACTCGGGACAGCTAAACACTGAAGCTTTCTTT
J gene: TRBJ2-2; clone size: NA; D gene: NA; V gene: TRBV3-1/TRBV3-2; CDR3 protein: CASSPPANTGELFF; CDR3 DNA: TGTGCCAGCAGCCCCCCAGCGAACACCGGGGAGCTGTTTTTT
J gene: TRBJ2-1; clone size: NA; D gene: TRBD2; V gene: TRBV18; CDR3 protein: CASLGLAGAYNEQFF; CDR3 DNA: TGTGCCAGCCTAGGACTAGCGGGAGCCTACAATGAGCAGTTCTTC
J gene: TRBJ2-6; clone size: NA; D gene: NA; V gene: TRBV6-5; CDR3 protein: CASTSSGANVLTF; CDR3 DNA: TGTGCCAGTACTAGCTCCGGGGCCAACGTCCTGACTTTC
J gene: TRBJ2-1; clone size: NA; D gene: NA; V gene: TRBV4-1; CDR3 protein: CASSQDDSGGAWDEQFF; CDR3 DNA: TGCGCCAGCAGCCAAGATGACAGTGGGGGGGCTTGGGATGAGCAGTTCTTC
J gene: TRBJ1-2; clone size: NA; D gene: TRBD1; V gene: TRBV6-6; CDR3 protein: CASSPSPGQTNGYTF; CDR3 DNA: TGTGCCAGCAGTCCATCCCCGGGACAGACAAATGGCTACACCTTC
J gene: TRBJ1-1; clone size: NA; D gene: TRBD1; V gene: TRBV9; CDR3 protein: CASSVGTGFMNTEAFF; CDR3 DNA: TGTGCCAGCAGCGTCGGGACAGGCTTCATGAACACTGAAGCTTTCTTT
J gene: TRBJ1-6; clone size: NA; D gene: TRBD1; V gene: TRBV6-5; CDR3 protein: CASSYRDRGNSPLHF; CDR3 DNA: TGTGCCAGCAGCTACCGGGACAGGGGGAATTCACCCCTCCACTTT
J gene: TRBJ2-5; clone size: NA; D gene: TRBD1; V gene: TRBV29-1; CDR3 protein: CSVDDRGETQYF; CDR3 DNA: TGCAGCGTTGACGACAGGGGAGAGACCCAGTACTTC
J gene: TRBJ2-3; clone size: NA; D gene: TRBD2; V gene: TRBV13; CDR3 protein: CASSSLAGGPTDTQYF; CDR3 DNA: TGTGCCAGCAGCTCTCTAGCGGGGGGGCCCACAGATACGCAGTATTTT
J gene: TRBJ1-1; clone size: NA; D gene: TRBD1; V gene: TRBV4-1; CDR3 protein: CASSHGQGPGIGEAFF; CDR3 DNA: TGCGCCAGCAGCCATGGACAGGGGCCCGGCATAGGTGAAGCTTTCTTT
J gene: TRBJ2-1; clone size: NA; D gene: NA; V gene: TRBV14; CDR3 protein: CASSGRQDYNEQFF; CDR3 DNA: TGTGCCAGCAGCGGACGACAGGATTACAATGAGCAGTTCTTC
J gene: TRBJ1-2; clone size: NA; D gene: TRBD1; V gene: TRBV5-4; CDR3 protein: CASSGQGRLNGYTF; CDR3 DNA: TGTGCCAGCAGCGGACAGGGGAGACTGAATGGCTACACCTTC
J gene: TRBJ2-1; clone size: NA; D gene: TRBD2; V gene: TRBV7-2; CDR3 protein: CASLLGSGNNEQFF; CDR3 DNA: TGTGCCAGCCTACTCGGGAGCGGGAACAATGAGCAGTTCTTC
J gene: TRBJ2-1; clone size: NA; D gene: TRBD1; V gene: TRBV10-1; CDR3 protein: CASSTGTGEINEQFF; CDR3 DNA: TGCGCCAGCAGTACCGGGACAGGGGAAATTAATGAGCAGTTCTTC
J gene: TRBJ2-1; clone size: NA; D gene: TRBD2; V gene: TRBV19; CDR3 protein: CASSTSSGDYEQFF; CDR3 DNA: TGTGCCAGTAGCACCTCTAGCGGGGACTATGAGCAGTTCTTC
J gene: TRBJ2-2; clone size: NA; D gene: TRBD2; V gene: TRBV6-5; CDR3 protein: CASSYPSGGTGELFF; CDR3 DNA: TGTGCCAGCAGTTACCCTAGCGGGGGTACCGGGGAGCTGTTTTTT
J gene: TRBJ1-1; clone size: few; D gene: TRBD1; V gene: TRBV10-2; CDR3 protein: CASSAGTGSTEAFF; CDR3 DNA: TGCGCCAGCAGTGCCGGGACAGGGTCCACTGAAGCTTTCTTT
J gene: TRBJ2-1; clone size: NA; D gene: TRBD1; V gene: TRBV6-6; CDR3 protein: CASSYGQGVYNEQFF; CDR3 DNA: TGTGCCAGCAGTTACGGACAGGGGGTTTACAATGAGCAGTTCTTC
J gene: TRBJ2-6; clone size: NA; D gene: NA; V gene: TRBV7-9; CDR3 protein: CASSFGRRAGANVLTF; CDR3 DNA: TGTGCCAGCAGCTTCGGTCGCCGTGCTGGGGCCAACGTCCTGACTTTC
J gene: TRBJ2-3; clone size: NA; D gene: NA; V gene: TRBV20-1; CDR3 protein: CSASSASFTPDTQYF; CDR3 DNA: TGCAGTGCTAGTTCGGCTAGCTTTACTCCAGATACGCAGTATTTT
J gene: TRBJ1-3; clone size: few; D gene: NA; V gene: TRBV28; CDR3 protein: CASTAANGGNTIYF; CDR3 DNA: TGTGCCAGCACCGCGGCTAACGGGGGAAACACCATATATTTT
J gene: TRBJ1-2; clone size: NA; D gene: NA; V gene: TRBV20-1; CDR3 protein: CSASSLGYTF; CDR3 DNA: TGCAGTGCTAGCAGTCTTGGCTACACCTTC
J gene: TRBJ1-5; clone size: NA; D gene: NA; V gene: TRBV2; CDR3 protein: CASRLQDQPQHF; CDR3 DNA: TGTGCCAGCAGACTACAGGATCAGCCCCAGCATTTT
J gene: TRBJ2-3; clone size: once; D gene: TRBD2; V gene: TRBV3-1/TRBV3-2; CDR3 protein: CASSQDLTSGRTDTQYF; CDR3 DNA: TGTGCCAGCAGCCAAGATCTCACTAGCGGGCGCACAGATACGCAGTATTTT
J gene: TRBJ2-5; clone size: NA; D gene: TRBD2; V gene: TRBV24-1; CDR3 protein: CATSGGEGQSQETQYF; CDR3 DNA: TGTGCCACCAGTGGGGGGGAGGGGCAGAGCCAAGAGACCCAGTACTTC
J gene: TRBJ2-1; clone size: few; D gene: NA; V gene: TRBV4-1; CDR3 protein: CASSLIGAYEQFF; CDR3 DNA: TGCGCCAGCAGCCTAATTGGGGCCTATGAGCAGTTCTTC
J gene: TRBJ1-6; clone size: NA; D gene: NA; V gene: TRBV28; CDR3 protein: CASSLVQGHSPLHF; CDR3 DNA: TGTGCCAGCAGTTTAGTACAGGGACATTCACCCCTCCACTTT
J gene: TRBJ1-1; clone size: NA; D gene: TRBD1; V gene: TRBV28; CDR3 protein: CASRLTGGGNTEAFF; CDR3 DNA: TGTGCCAGCAGACTTACAGGGGGTGGAAACACTGAAGCTTTCTTT
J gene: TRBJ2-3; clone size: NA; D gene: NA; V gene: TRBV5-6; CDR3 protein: CASSLRGVTSTDTQYF; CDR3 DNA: TGTGCCAGCAGCCTAAGGGGCGTTACTAGCACAGATACGCAGTATTTT
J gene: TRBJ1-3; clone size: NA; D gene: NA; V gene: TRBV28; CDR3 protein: CASSFSLSTIYF; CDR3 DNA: TGTGCCAGCAGTTTCTCCCTGAGCACCATATATTTT
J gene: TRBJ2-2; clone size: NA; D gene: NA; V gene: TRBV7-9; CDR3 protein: CASTAGAANTGELFF; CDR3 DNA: TGTGCCAGCACCGCGGGGGCCGCGAACACCGGGGAGCTGTTTTTT
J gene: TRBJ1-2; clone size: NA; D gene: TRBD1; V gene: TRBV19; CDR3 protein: CASSARRGRPVDYGYTF; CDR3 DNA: TGTGCCAGTAGTGCTCGCAGGGGGCGCCCAGTCGACTATGGCTACACCTTC
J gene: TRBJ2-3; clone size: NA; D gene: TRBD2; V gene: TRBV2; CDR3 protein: CASRFWTSGSTDTQYF; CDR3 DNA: TGTGCCAGCAGGTTCTGGACTAGCGGTAGCACAGATACGCAGTATTTT
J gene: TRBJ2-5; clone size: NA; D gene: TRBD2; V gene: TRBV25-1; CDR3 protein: CASSDRGGGLETQYF; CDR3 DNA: TGTGCCAGCAGCGATAGAGGCGGGGGATTAGAGACCCAGTACTTC
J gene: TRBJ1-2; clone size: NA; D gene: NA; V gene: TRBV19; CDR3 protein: CASSISQGANYGYTF; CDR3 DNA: TGTGCCAGTAGTATCTCACAGGGAGCTAACTATGGCTACACCTTC
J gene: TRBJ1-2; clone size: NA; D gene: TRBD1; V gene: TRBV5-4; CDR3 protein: CASSLAGGDGYAF; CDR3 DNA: TGTGCCAGCAGCTTGGCAGGGGGAGATGGCTACGCCTTC
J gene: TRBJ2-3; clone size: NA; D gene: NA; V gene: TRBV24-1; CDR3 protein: CATTTTRLSTDTQYF; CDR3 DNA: TGTGCCACCACCACAACTAGGCTTAGCACAGATACGCAGTATTTT
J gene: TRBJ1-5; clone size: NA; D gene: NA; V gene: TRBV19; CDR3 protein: CASSSRDHNQPQHF; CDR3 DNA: TGTGCCAGTAGTTCCCGAGATCACAATCAGCCCCAGCATTTT